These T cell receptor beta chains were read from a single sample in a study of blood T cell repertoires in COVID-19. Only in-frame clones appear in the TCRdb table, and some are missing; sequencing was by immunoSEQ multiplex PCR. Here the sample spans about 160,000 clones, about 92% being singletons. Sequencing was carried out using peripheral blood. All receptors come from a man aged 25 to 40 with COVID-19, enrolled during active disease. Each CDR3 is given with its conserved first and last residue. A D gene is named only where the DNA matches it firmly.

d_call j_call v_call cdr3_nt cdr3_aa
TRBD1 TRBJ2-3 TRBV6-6 TGTGCCAGCAGGACAGGGGGCTCAACAGATACGCAGTATTTT CASRTGGSTDTQYF
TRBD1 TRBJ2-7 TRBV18 TGTGCCAGCTCACCCGATATCTCCGGGACAGGGGGGTACGAGCAGTACTTC CASSPDISGTGGYEQYF
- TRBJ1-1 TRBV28 TGTGCCAGCAGTTTAATCCTAGGGGTCATGAACACTGAAGCTTTCTTT CASSLILGVMNTEAFF
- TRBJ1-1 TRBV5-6 TGTGCCAGCAGCTCGGGGTTTAACACTGAAGCTTTCTTT CASSSGFNTEAFF
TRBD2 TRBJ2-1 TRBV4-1 TGCGCCAGCAGCCCCAATGCAAGGACTAGCGGGAGGGCCAATGAGCAGTTCTTC CASSPNARTSGRANEQFF
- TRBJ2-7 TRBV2 TGTGCCAGCAGCGTTGCAGGGAAGGAAGTCGAGCAGTACTTC CASSVAGKEVEQYF
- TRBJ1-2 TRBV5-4 TGTGCCAGCAGCTTAGGACAGATGGGATATGGCTACACCTTC CASSLGQMGYGYTF
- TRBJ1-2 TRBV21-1 TGTGCCAGCAGCCCCTCGGGACAGGCTTATGGCTACACCTTC CASSPSGQAYGYTF
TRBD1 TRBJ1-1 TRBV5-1 TGCGCCAGCAGCTATACTCAACAGGGGGGAACTGAAGCTTTCTTT CASSYTQQGGTEAFF
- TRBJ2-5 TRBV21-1 TGTGCCAGCTGGACAGGGGGCGCGGGAGAGACCCAGTACTTC CASWTGGAGETQYF
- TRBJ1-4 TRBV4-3 TGCGCCAGCAGCCAAGATACGCTAAATGAAAAACTGTTTTTT CASSQDTLNEKLFF
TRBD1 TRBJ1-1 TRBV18 TGTGCCAGCTCACTCCGGGACAGAAGTACTAACACTGAAGCTTTCTTT CASSLRDRSTNTEAFF
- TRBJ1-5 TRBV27 TGTGCCAGCAGTTTTGGGGACTCCAATCAGCCCCAGCATTTT CASSFGDSNQPQHF
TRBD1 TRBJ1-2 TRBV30 TGTGCCTGGAGTCGAAGGTGGCAGGGGGACTATGGCTACACCTTC CAWSRRWQGDYGYTF
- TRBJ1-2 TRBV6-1 TGTGCCAGCAGTGAAACCGGGATGTATGGCTACACCTTC CASSETGMYGYTF
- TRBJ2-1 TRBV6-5 TGTGCCAGCAGCCACTATTACAATGAGCAGTTCTTC CASSHYYNEQFF
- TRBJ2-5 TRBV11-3 TGTGCCAGCAGCCGAAGCGGGCGGGAGACCCAGTACTTC CASSRSGRETQYF
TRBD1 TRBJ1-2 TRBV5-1 TGCGCCAGCAGCTTAGGACAGGCCGGGGGCTACACCTTC CASSLGQAGGYTF
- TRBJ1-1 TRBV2 TGTGCCAGCAGTGTAGAGGGGGACACTGAAGCTTTCTTT CASSVEGDTEAFF
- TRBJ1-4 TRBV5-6 TGTGCCAGCAGCTTGATGGGACTGATTAATGAAAAACTGTTTTTT CASSLMGLINEKLFF
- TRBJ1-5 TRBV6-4 TGTGCCAGCAGTGTACAGGTCAATCAGCCCCAGCATTTT CASSVQVNQPQHF
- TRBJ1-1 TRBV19 TGTGCCAGTAGGATAATTCCCTACGGGGACACTGAAGCTTTCTTT CASRIIPYGDTEAFF